This T cell receptor beta chain was retrieved from a study of OX40 agonist ivuxolimab in advanced cancers. With regard to the full study: Ivuxolimab was a fully human IgG2 agonistic monoclonal antibody targeting the costimulatory receptor OX40 (CD134). The paper reports the monotherapy dose-escalation portion (N = 52 patients) of the phase I ivuxolimab trial. The purpose of peripheral TCRbeta sequencing was to test whether ivuxolimab changed TCR sequence diversity and led to clonal T-cell expansion. Patients were allowed to have had prior anti-PD-1, anti-PD-L1 or anti-CTLA-4 therapy, and 40% of the dose-escalation patients had been treated with checkpoint inhibitors. In the dose-escalation cohort, around four fifths of patients were male, and the mean age was 60 years with a range of roughly 20 to 79. Partial responses occurred in three dose-escalation patients, of whom one had hepatocellular carcinoma and two had cutaneous melanoma. Of the approximately 54 dose-escalation patients, hepatocellular carcinoma was present in about 20, melanoma in approximately 15, renal cell carcinoma in 9 and head and neck cancer in 9. Intravenous ivuxolimab was administered to patients every 2 weeks at six dose levels: 0.01, 0.1, 0.3, 1.5, 3 and 10 mg/kg.

CDR1 and CDR2 are read off the germline V gene as SGHRS and YFSETQ. Including cysteine and phenylalanine, the CDR3 has 14 amino acids. Here the CDR3 DNA is all that survives: 42 bases in frame from base 1. V is cut back by 6 bases and J by 2 bases, with 5 bases in the junction unmatched. Notes on this clone: No antigen is known for it. It has no much larger one-base neighbor in the sample; base qualities were not kept.

General study outcomes and caveats: At doses from 0.1 to 3.0 mg/kg, clonal expansion was seen in both CD4+ and CD8+ blood T cells between baseline and week 6. In the 0.1-3.0 mg/kg groups, partial responders had among the lowest normalized peripheral clonal expansion, particularly in CD8+ T cells. Which antigens the clonally expanded peripheral T cells were specific for was not determined. Low levels of normalized T-cell clonal expansion were also seen in some patients who did not respond. After ivuxolimab, more expanded clones were found on average in CD8+ T cells than in CD4+ T cells.

Genomic DNA was extracted from sorted cells for sequencing of the TCRbeta CDR3 region. TCRbeta CDR3 regions were sequenced using the immunoSEQ Assay. TCRdb took this table from immuneACCESS and kept in-frame rearrangements with V and J called. Such tables lack part of the clones; where checked against another copy, unresolved V genes explain under half of the gap, and the rest is unexplained. This sample comprises 11,000 or so clones, 75% to 85% of them detected only once. The top ten constitute roughly 15% of the sample. The trial excluded patients who had a history of autoimmune disease or were on systemic immunosuppression. Peripheral blood for TCR sequencing was drawn from every dose cohort at baseline, at cycle 4 day 1 and at cycle 7 day 1. The samples were drawn from a first-in-human, open-label, multicenter phase I dose-escalation trial of ivuxolimab. Adults with locally advanced or metastatic melanoma, renal cell carcinoma, hepatocellular carcinoma or head and neck squamous cell carcinoma were enrolled in the trial. Before TCR sequencing, CD4+ T cells and CD8+ T cells from peripheral blood were sorted into separate populations.

Here the sequenced sample was CD4+ or CD8+ T cells sorted from blood, taken in a trial of the OX40 agonist ivuxolimab. The V gene is TRBV5-1 and the J gene is TRBJ2-3, with TRBD2 matching 8 junction bases. This TCR was recovered from an adult with an advanced solid tumor such as melanoma, head and neck, liver or kidney cancer. In nucleotide form, the sequence is TGCGCCAGCACCTCGGGACTAGTCACAGATACGCAGTATTTT. Its translation is CASTSGLVTDTQYF.